These 31 T cell receptor beta chains originate from one sample sequenced in a study of patients and donors after allogeneic stem cell transplantation. Each CDR3 protein is one row after TCRdb ran MiXCR on the RT-PCR reads. The data hold hundreds of thousands of distinct CDR3 sequences, with approximately 16% observed a single time. Specimen: blood, either unsorted or a sorted T cell fraction (not recorded which). The origin of the receptors is a human donor who was either an allogeneic HSCT recipient or a stem cell or donor lymphocyte infusion donor (not recorded which). It is not recorded whose cells these are; they may come from a transplant donor.

At least ten counts were recorded for this clonotype. The rearrangement links TRBV5-1 to TRBJ1-2, with unresolved D. Per germline, CDR1 SGHRS and CDR2 YFSETQ. The CDR3 has 11 amino acids. The V and J ends lost 3 bases and 4 bases respectively, with 4 bases between them. CDR3 nucleotides: TGCGCCAGCAGCTCTTTCTATGGCTACACCTTC. Protein sequence: CASSSFYGYTF.

This clonotype turned up a few times. This chain joins TRBV12-3 or TRBV12-4 and TRBJ1-1; weak D call: TRBD1 (5 bases). This CDR3 is 12 amino acids long. V was shortened by 5 bases and J by 5 bases, with 9 bases between the two germline ends. CDR3 sequence reads: CASSPQVTEAFF. In nucleotides, the CDR3 is TGTGCCAGCAGTCCACAGGTTACTGAAGCTTTCTTT.

The chain carries TRBV10-3 and TRBJ1-2; no clear D. The germline V gene has CDR1 ENHRY and CDR2 SYGVKD. CDR3 length: 13 residues. With 2 bases removed from V and 5 bases from J, the gap between germline ends came to 9 bases. The CDR3 DNA reads TGTGCCATCAGTGAGCTCCGGGTTTATGGCTACACCTTC. This encodes CAISELRVYGYTF.

This clonotype showed up just a few times. The V call is TRBV3-1, the J call TRBJ1-1; D remains unclear. Trimming stripped 1 base from V and 4 bases from J, with 10 bases between. Germline values: CDR1 LGHDT, CDR2 YNNKEL (reference sequence). The CDR3 has 14 amino acids. In DNA form, the CDR3 reads TGTGCCAGCAGCCAAGGGCAGCGAGGCACTGAAGCTTTCTTT. Translated, it gives CASSQGQRGTEAFF.

This clonotype has only a few counts. J is TRBJ2-3 and V is TRBV6-1, with 7 bases identical to TRBD1. Per the germline V gene, CDR1 is MNHNS and CDR2 is SASEGT. This CDR3 region has 15 residues. Unmatched junction bases numbered 13, after V lost 7 bases and J lost 6 bases. The CDR3 spells CASTGGPSAMDTQYF. CDR3 in DNA: TGTGCCAGCACAGGGGGTCCCTCGGCCATGGATACGCAGTATTTT.

This chain connects TRBV4-3 to TRBJ1-6, with TRBD1 as a possible D gene (5 bases). This CDR3 spans 15 amino acids. The V gene's germline CDR1 is LGHNA and CDR2 YSLEER. Trimming removed 1 base at V and 7 bases at J, with 11 bases between. The CDR3 sequence is CASSQVAGENSPLHF. In DNA, the CDR3 is TGCGCCAGCAGCCAAGTCGCGGGGGAAAATTCACCCCTCCACTTT.

This clonotype came up a few times. V usage is TRBV29-1 and J usage is TRBJ2-2; D remains unclear. The CDR3 is made up of 13 amino acids. In germline, CDR1 is SQVTM, CDR2 ANQGSEA. V was trimmed by 0 bases and J by 0 bases, leaving 2 bases between them. Here the CDR3 reads CSVEEANTGELFF. For the CDR3, the DNA is TGCAGCGTTGAAGAGGCGAACACCGGGGAGCTGTTTTTT.

This clonotype was seen a few times. The chain uses TRBV12-3 or TRBV12-4 and TRBJ2-7, with D hard to call. The CDR3 consists of 15 residues. Trimming stripped 5 bases from V and 2 bases from J, with 16 bases between. CDR3 protein: CASSPRPSRTYEQYF. CDR3 bases: TGTGCCAGCAGTCCCAGGCCCTCAAGGACCTACGAGCAGTACTTC.

This clonotype was counted ten times or more. The V gene is TRBV18, the J gene TRBJ1-2; D not certain. Germline V gene lookup returns CDR1 KGHSH and CDR2 LQKENI. Trimming left V 8 bases short and J 1 base short, with 8 bases between. The length of the CDR3 is 12 residues. The CDR3 DNA is TGTGCCAGCAGCCCCCTTAACTATGGCTACACCTTC. Translation: CASSPLNYGYTF.

J is TRBJ2-7 and V is TRBV18; TRBD2 might be the D (6 bases). V was clipped by 2 bases and J by 5 bases, with 25 bases between them. Per the germline V gene, CDR1 is KGHSH and CDR2 is LQKENI. This CDR3 is 18 amino acids long. In DNA form, the CDR3 reads TGTGCCAGCTCACCAGGGTGGGACCGACCTTCGGGGGTCCACGAGCAGTACTTC. It translates to CASSPGWDRPSGVHEQYF.

This clonotype was counted only a few times. The chain couples TRBV11-2 to TRBJ2-1, with D possibly being TRBD1 (5 bases). The CDR3 covers 17 residues. The V end lost 5 bases, the J end lost 1 base, and 18 bases lay between the germline ends. Germline loops: CDR1 SGHAT, CDR2 FQNNGV. CDR3 in DNA: TGTGCCAGCAGCCCCCTCTTTGGGGCTGGGTCCTACAATGAGCAGTTCTTC. Protein sequence: CASSPLFGAGSYNEQFF.

This clonotype was seen a few times. The chain combines TRBV30 with TRBJ2-4, with TRBD2 matching over 7 bases. The CDR3 consists of 16 residues. The trim removed 1 base at V and 0 bases at J, leaving 6 bases unmatched. Germline V gene data show CDR1 as GTSNPN and CDR2 as SVGIG (reference sequence). This CDR3 reads CAWSGLAALAKNIQYF. The CDR3 region has the DNA TGTGCCTGGAGTGGGCTAGCGGCACTAGCCAAAAACATTCAGTACTTC.

This clonotype was picked up many times. V gene TRBV12-3 or TRBV12-4 combines with J gene TRBJ2-7; D is possibly TRBD2 (6 bases). There are 13 residues in the CDR3. Between the trimmed V and J ends, which lost 2 bases and 6 bases, there was a span of 11 bases. In DNA, the CDR3 is TGTGCCAGCAGTTTAAGGGGAGGAGGCGAGCAGTACTTC. Protein sequence: CASSLRGGGEQYF.

This sequence joins TRBV11-3 and TRBJ2-2, with unresolved D. Germline V CDR1 and CDR2: SGHNT, YENEEA. CDR3 length: 17 amino acids. V was clipped by 0 bases and J by 2 bases, with 13 bases between them. DNA for the CDR3: TGTGCCAGCAGCTTAGAGGGGTGGCCTAGTAACACCGGGGAGCTGTTTTTT. It is translated as CASSLEGWPSNTGELFF.

This sequence joins TRBV25-1 and TRBJ2-5; 7 bases map to TRBD2. The CDR3 length is 15 residues. Germline trimming cut 1 base from V and 1 base from J; bases unmatched to any gene: 3. Germline CDR1 MGHDK, CDR2 SYGVNS. The CDR3 DNA sequence: TGTGCCAGCAGTGAATGGGAGGGGAGCCAAGAGACCCAGTACTTC. Translation gives CASSEWEGSQETQYF.

The chain uses TRBV12-3 or TRBV12-4 and TRBJ2-3; perhaps TRBD2 as D (5 bases). Between the trimmed V and J ends, which lost 6 bases and 4 bases, there was a span of 11 bases. This CDR3 is 13 amino acids long. The CDR3 loop is CASRRPAADTQYF. The CDR3 DNA reads TGTGCCAGCAGAAGACCAGCGGCAGATACGCAGTATTTT.

This clonotype was counted at least ten times. This rearrangement joins TRBV7-9 to TRBJ1-5; tentative D call: TRBD1 (5 bases). Trimming left V 0 bases short and J 2 bases short, with 8 bases between. The germline gives CDR1 SEHNR, CDR2 FQNEAQ (reference sequence). The CDR3 is 15 amino acids. The CDR3 here is CASSLAEGGNQPQHF. Written as DNA, the CDR3 is TGTGCCAGCAGCTTAGCCGAAGGGGGCAATCAGCCCCAGCATTTT.

CDR3 sequence: CASRDGQVVEAFF. As DNA, the CDR3 is TGTGCCAGCAGGGATGGACAGGTGGTTGAAGCTTTCTTT. The chain has TRBV12-3 or TRBV12-4 and TRBJ1-1; 7 positions match TRBD1. This CDR3 contains 13 residues. Losses at the gene ends were 6 bases for V and 7 bases for J; bases not matched to a gene: 8.

Only a few counts were recorded for this clonotype. V is TRBV12-5 and J is TRBJ2-1, with D unclear. Germline CDR1 reads LGHNT; CDR2 reads FRNRAP. Deletions cut 0 bases from V and 11 bases from J, with 11 bases between. There are 13 residues in the CDR3. The CDR3 loop is CASGLVRGPQQFF. Here the CDR3 DNA reads TGTGCTAGTGGTTTGGTACGTGGGCCACAGCAGTTCTTC.

This clonotype was seen ten or more times. The rearrangement uses TRBV5-1 and TRBJ2-1, with D possibly being TRBD1 or TRBD2 (5 bases each). V lost 3 bases and J lost 8, with 12 bases in between. Germline CDR1 SGHRS, CDR2 YFSETQ. The CDR3 has 13 residues. This chain's CDR3 is CASSSGLSDEQFF. The CDR3 DNA is TGCGCCAGCAGCTCGGGGCTTAGCGATGAGCAGTTCTTC.

In this sample, this clonotype turned up many times. CDR3 protein: CASSLPGGNTEAFF. The DNA for the CDR3 is TGTGCCAGCAGTTTACCAGGGGGGAACACTGAAGCTTTCTTT. The gene calls are TRBV27 and TRBJ1-1; 7 nucleotides line up with TRBD1. J gave up 1 base and V 2 bases, and 1 base lay outside the gene matches. Germline loops: CDR1 MNHEY, CDR2 SMNVEV (reference sequence). The CDR3 extends over 14 amino acids.

This clonotype was counted at least ten times. This chain uses TRBV5-1 with TRBJ2-1; the match to TRBD1 covers 8 bases. Trimming cost V 0 bases and J 1 base; bases outside gene matches: 0. CDR3 length: 15 amino acids. Germline V lookup: CDR1 SGHRS, CDR2 YFSETQ. The CDR3 protein is CASSLGDRSYNEQFF. The DNA of the CDR3 is TGCGCCAGCAGCTTGGGGGACAGGTCCTACAATGAGCAGTTCTTC.

This clonotype was picked up a small number of times. The CDR3 coding sequence is TGTGCCAGCAGTGACGGGTACTCCTATAATTCACCCCTCCACTTT. Translation gives CASSDGYSYNSPLHF. The chain recombines TRBV6-1 with TRBJ1-6; D gene uncertain. This CDR3 region has 15 residues. Trimming pared 3 bases from V and 0 bases from J, leaving 6 bases between. Germline CDR1 MNHNS, CDR2 SASEGT.

The chain has TRBV6-5 and TRBJ2-5; 9 nucleotides align to TRBD1. The CDR3 has 16 amino acids. V gave up 2 bases and J gave up 0 bases; unmatched junction bases: 4. Per the germline V gene, CDR1 is MNHEY and CDR2 is SVGAGI. CDR3 amino acids: CASSYATGGDQETQYF. For the CDR3, the DNA is TGTGCCAGCAGTTACGCGACAGGGGGGGACCAAGAGACCCAGTACTTC.

This clonotype occurred a few times. The chain joins TRBV7-6 to TRBJ1-4; D unclear. V lost 6 bases to trimming and J lost 4 bases, with 15 bases between them. The CDR3 sequence is 15 residues long. Per germline, CDR1 SGHVS and CDR2 FNYEAQ. CDR3 DNA: TGTGCCAGCAGGGACGGGTCCGCCTATAATGAAAAACTGTTTTTT. Translation gives CASRDGSAYNEKLFF.

This clonotype was counted many times. The V and J genes are TRBV6-1 and TRBJ2-7; TRBD1 matches at 9 bases. CDR1 and CDR2 from the germline V gene are MNHNS and SASEGT. The CDR3 sequence is 13 residues long. V shed 6 bases, J shed 6 bases, and the junction held 6 bases outside the gene matches. CDR3 DNA: TGTGCCAGCAGCCAGGACAGGGGAGGCGAGCAGTACTTC. It yields the protein CASSQDRGGEQYF.

This clonotype was observed a few times. This chain connects TRBV5-1 to TRBJ1-6, with D possibly TRBD1 on 5 matching bases. V lost 0 bases and J 11 bases, leaving 15 bases between the germline ends. Germline V gene data show CDR1 as SGHRS and CDR2 as YFSETQ. The CDR3 has 15 amino acids. This CDR3 reads CASSLGSGGGPPLHF. The CDR3 DNA reads as TGCGCCAGCAGCTTGGGCTCGGGGGGGGGTCCACCCCTCCACTTT.

The chain is built from TRBV9 and TRBJ2-3, with 10 bases aligning to TRBD1. The CDR3 sequence is 15 residues long. Germline CDR1 reads SGDLS; CDR2 reads YYNGEE. V was clipped by 4 bases and J by 2 bases; unmatched bases: 4. The CDR3 DNA reads as TGTGCCAGCAGCCCGGGACAGGGGAACACAGATACGCAGTATTTT. This encodes CASSPGQGNTDTQYF.

For the CDR3, the DNA is TGCGCCAGCAGCCAAGACAGGGTACAAGAGACCCAGTACTTC. Translating it yields CASSQDRVQETQYF. This sequence joins TRBV5-1 and TRBJ2-5; TRBD1 matches at 7 bases. Losses at the gene ends were 4 bases for V and 2 bases for J; bases not matched to a gene: 5. The germline CDR1 and CDR2 sequences are SGHRS and YFSETQ. CDR3 length: 14 residues.

The chain is built from TRBV30 and TRBJ1-1, with 11 bases lining up with TRBD1. Trimming took 1 base from V and 10 from J; bases not matched to a gene: 5. This CDR3 is built from 13 residues. From germline, CDR1 is GTSNPN and CDR2 SVGIG (reference sequence). CDR3 nucleotides: TGTGCCTGGAGTGGGACAGGGGGCACCGGAGCTTTCTTT. Translating gives CAWSGTGGTGAFF.

This clonotype has a handful of counts. This chain joins TRBV20-1 and TRBJ2-5; 7 bases agree with TRBD1. The V gene end was trimmed by 5 bases and the J gene end by 4 bases; junction bases not matched to a gene: 13. The CDR3 spans 15 residues. Germline V gene sequence: CDR1 DFQATT, CDR2 SNEGSKA (reference sequence). The CDR3 is CSAPGQHPRGETQYF. The CDR3 DNA reads TGCAGTGCTCCGGGACAGCACCCACGGGGAGAGACCCAGTACTTC.